A selection of T cell receptor beta chains follows, all from one sample in a study of OX40 agonist ivuxolimab in advanced cancers. TCRdb's table, derived via immunoSEQ multiplex PCR, lists solely in-frame clones and lacks some. The sample shows 65,000 to 95,000 clones, approximately 90% of them seen only once. Here the sequenced sample was CD4+ or CD8+ T cells sorted from blood, taken in a trial of the OX40 agonist ivuxolimab. These receptors all come from an adult with an advanced solid tumor such as melanoma, head and neck, liver or kidney cancer. CDR3s include the opening cysteine and the closing phenylalanine or tryptophan. Fields, in order: CDR3 length, D gene, J gene, V gene, clone size, CDR3 DNA, CDR3 protein. The D gene is left open where the match is weak. Clone size, where shown, is once, few, many, or a class for clones that have expanded.

12	-	TRBJ1-2	TRBV6-5	-	TGTGCCAGCGGAGGGGGGGACTATGGCTACACCTTC	CASGGGDYGYTF
17	-	TRBJ1-2	TRBV19	-	TGTGCCAGTAGAACGATCACGACAGGCCGAGTAGCGTATGGCTACACCTTC	CASRTITTGRVAYGYTF
13	-	TRBJ2-7	TRBV27	-	TGTGCCAGCAGTTTAGCCAGGGGATACGAGCAGTACTTC	CASSLARGYEQYF
15	-	TRBJ1-2	TRBV18	-	TGTGCCAGCTCCCCTTCGGGACCGGGGAACTATGGCTACACCTTC	CASSPSGPGNYGYTF
11	-	TRBJ2-5	TRBV29-1	once	TGCAGCGTTCATCAGCAAGAGACCCAGTACTTC	CSVHQQETQYF
16	-	TRBJ1-3	TRBV5-5	-	TGTGCCAGCAGCCCCCCCGGGACAAGCTCTGGAAACACCATATATTTT	CASSPPGTSSGNTIYF
14	-	TRBJ2-2	TRBV5-1	once	TGCGCCAGCAGCTCCGCCGGATACACCGGGGAGCTGTTTTTT	CASSSAGYTGELFF
14	TRBD2	TRBJ2-1	TRBV6-6	-	TGTGCCACCCAACTAGCGGGGACCTCTAGTGGGCAGTTCTTC	CATQLAGTSSGQFF
15	TRBD2	TRBJ2-3	TRBV11-3	-	TGTGCCAGCAGCCTAGCGGCAGGGAGTGAAGATACGCAGTATTTT	CASSLAAGSEDTQYF
16	-	TRBJ1-2	TRBV2	-	TGTGCCAGCAGCGCCTGGGACGTCCGAAGGCACTATGGCTACACCTTC	CASSAWDVRRHYGYTF
13	-	TRBJ1-5	TRBV7-2	-	TGTGCCAGCAGCTTAGAGTTGTACCAGCCCCAGCATTTT	CASSLELYQPQHF
16	TRBD2	TRBJ2-1	TRBV7-3	-	TGTGCCAGCAGCCCAGGAGCGGGAGGGCCGCACGTTGGGCAGTTCTTC	CASSPGAGGPHVGQFF
12	TRBD1	TRBJ2-7	TRBV18	-	TGTGCCAGCTCACCGGGACAGCCCCCGCAGTACTTC	CASSPGQPPQYF
14	-	TRBJ2-3	TRBV7-2	-	TGTGCCAGTCTCACTGGCGGGGGCTCAGATACGCAGTATTTT	CASLTGGGSDTQYF
16	-	TRBJ1-4	TRBV19	-	TGTGCCAGTAGTAGGAGCAGTTTCGCAACTAATGAAAAACTGTTTTTT	CASSRSSFATNEKLFF
17	-	TRBJ2-5	TRBV2	once	TGTGCCAGCAGTGAAGGACCCCCATGGGGTCCTCAGGAGACCCAGTACTTC	CASSEGPPWGPQETQYF
14	TRBD1	TRBJ1-2	TRBV19	-	TGTGCCAGTAGTATAACGGACAGGGGGTATGGCTACACCTTC	CASSITDRGYGYTF
16	-	TRBJ2-1	TRBV11-2	-	TGTGCCAGCAGCTCCCATCGCGGCCCGACCTACAATGAGCAGTTCTTC	CASSSHRGPTYNEQFF
18	TRBD2	TRBJ2-1	TRBV5-6	-	TGTGCCAGCAGCTTGGCCGGGGCTAGCGGGAGTTCCTACAATGAGCAGTTCTTC	CASSLAGASGSSYNEQFF
18	-	TRBJ1-4	TRBV7-8	-	TGTGCCAGCAGCTCGCCCCGCCCTCTGAGGGACGTCCAGGGAAAACTGTTTTTT	CASSSPRPLRDVQGKLFF
12	-	TRBJ1-2	TRBV10-3	-	TGTGCCATCAGCCCAGCCTACTATGGCTACACCTTC	CAISPAYYGYTF
13	-	TRBJ2-7	TRBV18	-	TGTGCCAGCTCACAGGACGGGCGGTACGAGCAGTACTTC	CASSQDGRYEQYF
16	TRBD1	TRBJ2-3	TRBV5-1	-	TGCGCCAGCAGCCACTGGGACAGGGGTAGCCCAGATACGCAGTATTTT	CASSHWDRGSPDTQYF
14	-	TRBJ1-1	TRBV30	-	TGTGCCTGGAGCTCGGACCTGATGAACACTGAAGCTTTCTTT	CAWSSDLMNTEAFF
15	TRBD1	TRBJ1-1	TRBV7-2	-	TGTGCCAGCAGCTTTAACAGGGGAGGGCGGACTGAAGCTTTCTTT	CASSFNRGGRTEAFF
17	TRBD1	TRBJ2-5	TRBV7-6	-	TGTGCCAGCAGCTTAGCACCGGGACAGGGGGCTCGAGAGACCCAGTACTTC	CASSLAPGQGARETQYF
15	-	TRBJ2-5	TRBV7-3	-	TGTGCCAGCAGCTTAATCGGCGGCCTGGGAGAGACCCAGTACTTC	CASSLIGGLGETQYF
15	-	TRBJ2-3	TRBV28	-	TGTGCCAGCGGCGCCGGAGGGGGAAGGACAGATACGCAGTATTTT	CASGAGGGRTDTQYF
14	-	TRBJ1-1	TRBV11-3	-	TGTGCCAGCAGCCCGCGTAGGGGGAGTACTGAAGCTTTCTTT	CASSPRRGSTEAFF